One and the same sample provided the 19 T cell receptor beta chains below, sequenced in a study of vaccination effects on CD4 cells after COVID-19 (dated by TCRdb to between 2022 and 2023). Their antigen targets remain unknown. To identify antigen-specific CD4+ T cell clonotypes by their expansion, the ViraFEST assay first stimulated PBMC with viral peptide pools and then applied TCR sequencing. After around eleven days of culture, CD4+ T cells were isolated with the EasySep CD4+ T cell isolation kit. Two doses of either the BNT162b2 or the mRNA-1273 mRNA SARS-CoV-2 vaccine were administered to participants. Library generation was performed with the immunoSEQ multiplex PCR assay. TCRdb mirrors the immuneACCESS table, restricted to in-frame sequences. Some clones are absent from its copies; in checked studies, under half trace to an unresolved V gene, and the reason for the others is unknown. The sample table holds about 28,000 clones, of which about 73% were seen once. The top ten hold 9.5% to 13% of the sample.

Material: CD4+ T cells from PBMCs cultured with HCoV-NL63 spike peptides, obtained after COVID-19 vaccination. The cell subset or site label here, explained by the study, means: HCoV-NL63 spike overlapping peptide pool stimulation. Receptors were obtained from a human donor who received a COVID-19 vaccine.

The chain combines TRBV4-2 with TRBJ2-5; 10 positions match TRBD2. After removal of 0 bases from V and 5 bases from J, the junction contained 6 bases not matched to a gene. Germline CDR1 is LGHNA and CDR2 is YNFKEQ. The CDR3 loop spans 16 amino acids. CDR3 nucleotide sequence: TGTGCCAGCAGCCAAGATACAGCGGGAGGGCTTGAGACCCAGTACTTC. Protein: CASSQDTAGGLETQYF.

The chain couples TRBV7-9 to TRBJ1-1; D is unresolved. V lost 1 base and J 2 bases, leaving 11 bases between the germline ends. In germline, CDR1 is SEHNR, CDR2 FQNEAQ (reference sequence). The CDR3 spans 15 residues. The CDR3 loop is CASSLDGRGNTEAFF. CDR3 coding DNA: TGTGCCAGCAGCTTAGATGGTCGAGGTAACACTGAAGCTTTCTTT. The full variable domain, with the rest looked up from reference TRBV7-9 and TRBJ1-1, is DTGVSQNPRHKITKRGQNVTFRCDPISEHNRLYWYRQTLGQGPEFLTYFQNEAQLEKSRLLSDRFSAERPKGSFSTLEIQRTEQGDSAMYLCASSLDGRGNTEAFFGQGTRLTVV.

V and J are TRBV20-1 and TRBJ1-2; D ambiguous. CDR3 length: 12 amino acids. The germline gives CDR1 DFQATT, CDR2 SNEGSKA (reference sequence). V gave up 3 bases and J gave up 3 bases, with 8 bases separating them. The CDR3 spells CSASLSDYGYTF. The DNA for the CDR3 is TGCAGTGCTAGTTTGTCAGACTATGGCTACACCTTC.

The chain joins TRBV5-1 to TRBJ2-5, with 8 bases that match TRBD2. The CDR3 runs 16 residues. The V gene's germline CDR1 is SGHRS and CDR2 YFSETQ. The J segment lost 0 bases and the V segment lost 0 bases, leaving 4 bases of the junction unmatched. CDR3 DNA sequence: TGCGCCAGCAGCTTGGTCCGGACTAGCAACCAAGAGACCCAGTACTTC. It codes for CASSLVRTSNQETQYF. Together with reference TRBV5-1 and TRBJ2-5, the CDR3 gives the full variable domain: KAGVTQTPRYLIKTRGQQVTLSCSPISGHRSVSWYQQTPGQGLQFLFEYFSETQRNKGNFPGRFSGRQFSNSRSEMNVSTLELGDSALYLCASSLVRTSNQETQYFGPGTRLLVL.

On this clone itself: The same CDR3 also results from other DNA sequences found in this sample. This chain connects TRBV15 to TRBJ2-7; TRBD1 aligns across 8 bases. Germline CDR1 reads LNHNV; CDR2 reads YYDKDF (reference sequence). J gave up 2 bases and V 4 bases, and 4 bases lay outside the gene matches. The CDR3 has 14 residues. The CDR3 nucleotides read TGTGCCACCAGCAAAGACAGGGGACCCTACGAGCAGTACTTC. Translating gives CATSKDRGPYEQYF.

This clone was found once. The gene calls are TRBV3-1 (or the pseudogene TRBV3-2) and TRBJ1-1, with D possibly TRBD1 on 6 matching bases. V shed 0 bases and J shed 0 bases, with 14 bases lying between them. The CDR3 runs 17 residues. Germline values: CDR1 LGHDT, CDR2 YNNKEL (reference sequence). CDR3 in amino acids: CASSQDETQGLNTEAFF. CDR3 sequence (DNA): TGTGCCAGCAGCCAAGATGAAACACAGGGTTTGAACACTGAAGCTTTCTTT.

This clone was seen a few times. This rearrangement joins TRBV6-5 to TRBJ1-3, with no clear D. Per the germline V gene, CDR1 is MNHEY and CDR2 is SVGAGI. The CDR3 consists of 13 residues. Trimming removed 7 bases at V and 0 bases at J, with 7 bases between. CDR3 bases: TGTGCCAGCACTCAAAGCTCTGGAAACACCATATATTTT. This codes for CASTQSSGNTIYF.

The chain links TRBV9 to TRBJ2-3; D is ambiguous. V lost 0 bases to trimming and J lost 4 bases, with 12 bases between them. In germline, CDR1 is SGDLS, CDR2 YYNGEE. CDR3 size: 15 residues. CDR3: CASSVGTVGSDTQYF. For the CDR3, the DNA is TGTGCCAGCAGCGTAGGGACGGTGGGATCAGATACGCAGTATTTT.

V gene TRBV29-1 combines with J gene TRBJ1-1; perhaps TRBD1 as D (6 bases). The CDR3 spans 13 residues. CDR1 SQVTM and CDR2 ANQGSEA come from the germline V gene. Trimming stripped 6 bases from V and 10 bases from J, with 21 bases between. CDR3 in DNA: TGCAGCGTAAGAGTTGGGCAGGGGAGGCCAGCTTTCTTT. Protein: CSVRVGQGRPAFF. Complete variable domain (other parts from reference TRBV29-1 and TRBJ1-1): SAVISQKPSRDICQRGTSLTIQCQVDSQVTMMFWYRQQPGQSLTLIATANQGSEATYESGFVIDKFPISRPNLTFSTLTVSNMSPEDSSIYLCSVRVGQGRPAFFGQGTRLTVV.

The chain links TRBV28 to TRBJ1-2; D gene unclear. The CDR3 has 16 amino acids. Trimming removed 0 bases at V and 2 bases at J, with 13 bases between. CDR1 and CDR2 from the germline V gene are MDHEN and SYDVKM. The CDR3 DNA follows: TGTGCCAGCAGTTTATGGGCGGGCAGCGCAAACTATGGCTACACCTTC. Translating gives CASSLWAGSANYGYTF.

The chain combines TRBV3-1 (or the pseudogene TRBV3-2) with TRBJ2-3, with 8 bases matching TRBD2. The junction had 7 bases not matched to a gene; V was cut back by 7 bases and J by 4 bases. The CDR3 spans 14 residues. Germline V lookup: CDR1 LGHDT, CDR2 YNNKEL (reference sequence). CDR3 coding DNA: TGTGCCAGCACCCTTCGGACTAGCCCAGATACGCAGTATTTT. Translated, it gives CASTLRTSPDTQYF.

The genes are TRBV3-1 (or the pseudogene TRBV3-2) and TRBJ1-2; D remains unclear. Germline CDR1 is LGHDT and CDR2 is YNNKEL (reference sequence). The CDR3 loop spans 14 amino acids. The V end was cut by 7 bases, the J end by 0 bases, with 12 bases between. The CDR3: CASNRGGSNYGYTF. In DNA, the CDR3 is TGTGCCAGCAACCGCGGTGGTTCTAACTATGGCTACACCTTC.

V usage is TRBV27 and J usage is TRBJ1-2; 8 bases match TRBD1. Trimming cost V 8 bases and J 7 bases; bases outside gene matches: 3. The germline V gene has CDR1 MNHEY and CDR2 SMNVEV (reference sequence). The CDR3 contains 11 residues. CDR3 sequence: CASGGQGGYTF. CDR3 nucleotide sequence: TGTGCCAGCGGAGGACAGGGTGGCTACACCTTC.

V is TRBV10-2 and J is TRBJ2-1; tentative D call: TRBD1 (6 bases). The germline V and J ends were trimmed by 3 bases and 0 bases, with 9 bases remaining between them. Germline CDR1 WSHSY, CDR2 SAAADI. This CDR3 has 15 residues. The CDR3, as DNA: TGCGCCAGCAGTGAACAGGGTCCCTCCTACAATGAGCAGTTCTTC. Translation: CASSEQGPSYNEQFF.

This sequence joins TRBV6-4 and TRBJ1-5; perhaps TRBD1 as D (6 bases). The CDR3 loop spans 14 amino acids. Germline assignment: CDR1 MRHNA and CDR2 SNTAGT. V lost 4 bases, J lost 6 bases, and 13 bases lay in between. The CDR3 reads CASSVSGAGQPQHF. CDR3 sequence (DNA): TGTGCCAGCAGTGTTTCAGGGGCGGGTCAGCCCCAGCATTTT.

The chain has TRBV7-9 and TRBJ2-1; 8 nucleotides agree with TRBD1. The J segment lost 4 bases and the V segment lost 5 bases, leaving 4 bases of the junction unmatched. This CDR3 spans 14 amino acids. Germline CDR1 is SEHNR and CDR2 is FQNEAQ (reference sequence). The CDR3 sequence: CASSADRGYNEQFF. CDR3 in DNA: TGTGCCAGCAGCGCCGACAGGGGATACAATGAGCAGTTCTTC.

The chain uses TRBV25-1 and TRBJ2-2; 8 positions agree with TRBD2. Germline V CDR1 and CDR2: MGHDK, SYGVNS. This CDR3 has 15 residues. Losses at the gene ends were 5 bases for V and 5 bases for J; bases not matched to a gene: 7. For the CDR3, the DNA is TGTGCCAGCAGTTTTGCGGGGGGTAGGACCGGGGAGCTGTTTTTT. Residues: CASSFAGGRTGELFF.

This chain connects TRBV7-6 to TRBJ2-5; D might be TRBD1 (6 bases). This CDR3 has 13 amino acids. Germline V gives CDR1 SGHVS, CDR2 FNYEAQ. The V end lost 4 bases, the J end lost 4 bases, and 10 bases lay between the germline ends. Written as DNA, the CDR3 is TGTGCCAGCAGCTCACAGGGACGAGAGACCCAGTACTTC. Protein product: CASSSQGRETQYF.

The V gene is TRBV27, the J gene TRBJ2-5; 7 positions match TRBD1. J lost 2 bases, V lost 5 bases, and 5 bases had no gene match. This CDR3 contains 14 residues. The germline V gene has CDR1 MNHEY and CDR2 SMNVEV (reference sequence). Here the CDR3 DNA reads TGTGCCAGCAGTCGGACAGGCTTTCAAGAGACCCAGTACTTC. Amino acids: CASSRTGFQETQYF.